These T cell receptor beta chains were read from a single sample in a study of cytomegalovirus exposure and HLA in healthy donors. Profiled with immunoSEQ multiplex PCR; TCRdb holds only in-frame clones, not every one. The sample includes 150,000 to 250,000 clones, approximately 78% seen only once; the top ten take 6.5%. Sequenced sample: PBMCs. The source of these receptors is a woman in her fifties or sixties in good health and CMV-seropositive. CDR3s include the opening cysteine and the closing phenylalanine or tryptophan. D genes are given only for firm matches. Size tells how often a clone was seen (once, few, many) or the class of an expanded clone, and some rows leave it out.

j_call clone_size v_call d_call cdr3_nt cdr3_aa
TRBJ2-5 - TRBV6-6 - TGTGCCAGCAGTTACTCAGGGACAATTCAAGAGACCCAGTACTTC CASSYSGTIQETQYF
TRBJ1-6 few TRBV6-1 - TGTGCCAGCAGTTTCGGCGGTACAAATAATTCACCCCTCCACTTT CASSFGGTNNSPLHF
TRBJ2-1 - TRBV28 - TGTGCCAGTTGGACAGAGTACAATGAGCAGTTCTTC CASWTEYNEQFF
TRBJ2-3 once TRBV5-6 - TGTGCCAGCAGCTTGGTCGGCAGGTCGTTTAGCACAGATACGCAGTATTTT CASSLVGRSFSTDTQYF
TRBJ1-5 - TRBV28 TRBD1 TGTGCCAGCAGTTATGACAGGGCTAGCAATCAGCCCCAGCATTTT CASSYDRASNQPQHF
TRBJ2-1 - TRBV5-4 TRBD2 TGTGCCAGTCAAGCGGGAGGGCCCAATGAGCAGTTCTTC CASQAGGPNEQFF
TRBJ2-5 - TRBV2 TRBD1 TGTGCCAGCAGTGCCCAACAGGGGAAAGAGACCCAGTACTTC CASSAQQGKETQYF
TRBJ2-1 - TRBV5-5 - TGTGCCAGCAGCAATCCCGGGACTTTCAATGAGCAGTTCTTC CASSNPGTFNEQFF
TRBJ2-5 - TRBV27 TRBD1 TGTGCCAGCAGGGCGACAGGGACAGGGGGAGGGACCCAGTACTTC CASRATGTGGGTQYF
TRBJ2-3 - TRBV2 TRBD1 TGTGCCAGCAGGCGGGGACAGGGGGAGACCGGGACTACCACAGATACGCAGTATTTT CASRRGQGETGTTTDTQYF
TRBJ2-5 - TRBV10-3 TRBD1 TGTGCCATCAGTACCCAGGGGGTGGGACAAGAGACCCAGTACTTC CAISTQGVGQETQYF
TRBJ2-1 - TRBV5-1 - TGCGCCAGCAGCACAGGTTGGGGGGCTAGCGGAGGCTCCTACAATGAGCAGTTCTTC CASSTGWGASGGSYNEQFF
TRBJ1-2 - TRBV7-9 TRBD1 TGTGCCAGCAGCTTAACGACAGGGCCCTATGGCTACACCTTC CASSLTTGPYGYTF
TRBJ2-3 once TRBV2 - TGTGCCAGCAGTAACTATCCGCTGGGTCTTAGCACAGATACGCAGTATTTT CASSNYPLGLSTDTQYF
TRBJ2-7 - TRBV28 - TGTGCCAGCACATCCGGGATCGAGCAGTACTTC CASTSGIEQYF
TRBJ2-7 - TRBV11-2 - TGTGCCAGCAGCAGGGGACAAGTCTCCTACGAGCAGTACTTC CASSRGQVSYEQYF
TRBJ2-3 - TRBV6-5 TRBD2 TGTGCCAGCAGCCGGACTAGCGGGAGAACAGATACGCAGTATTTT CASSRTSGRTDTQYF
TRBJ1-5 - TRBV28 - TGTGCCAGCAGTCCAAATACAGGGTTTTTTGAAAGCAATCAGCCCCAGCATTTT CASSPNTGFFESNQPQHF
TRBJ2-1 once TRBV5-4 TRBD2 TGTGCCAGCAGCTTGGCCGTAGCGGGAGGGCAACAGTTCTTC CASSLAVAGGQQFF
TRBJ2-5 few TRBV10-1 - TGCGCCAGCAGCCCGGGACTGGGAGAGACCCAGTACTTC CASSPGLGETQYF
TRBJ1-5 - TRBV28 TRBD1 TGTGCCAGCAGCCTTAGTGGGACAGGGTACAATCAGCCCCAGCATTTT CASSLSGTGYNQPQHF
TRBJ1-6 - TRBV10-2 TRBD1 TGCGCCACCATGGAGGGGCAGGGGGCCGGCTATAATTCACCCCTCCACTTT CATMEGQGAGYNSPLHF
TRBJ1-2 - TRBV7-2 TRBD1 TGTGCCAGCAGCTTGGGGTGGCAGGGGGCGACCGGCTACACCTTC CASSLGWQGATGYTF
TRBJ1-2 - TRBV5-6 TRBD1 TGTGCCAGCAGCTTAAGGGACAGGCCCTCCACCTTC CASSLRDRPSTF
TRBJ2-1 - TRBV21-1 - TGTGCCAGCAGCAAAGGACAGGGAGACTTCAATGAGCAGTTCTTC CASSKGQGDFNEQFF
TRBJ2-2 - TRBV4-3 - TGCGCCAGCAGCCAAGATTTCGTCGAGCGGGCCGGGGAGCTGTTTTTT CASSQDFVERAGELFF
TRBJ2-7 - TRBV28 TRBD2 TGTGCCAGCAGTTTAGTAGCGGGAGAGACCTACGAGCAGTACTTC CASSLVAGETYEQYF
TRBJ1-5 - TRBV7-8 TRBD1 TGTGCCAGCAGCTCTTCCCCGACAGGGGGCGTTGGACCCCAGCATTTT CASSSSPTGGVGPQHF
TRBJ2-1 - TRBV7-9 - TGTTCCAGCAGCTTAGTTGTCGGCGAGCGCTCCTACAATGAGCAGTTCTTC CSSSLVVGERSYNEQFF
TRBJ1-2 - TRBV5-1 - TGCGCCAGCAGCCTCGGGACTAACCCAATCGGGTATGGCTACACCTTC CASSLGTNPIGYGYTF
TRBJ1-3 - TRBV5-1 - TGCGCCAGCAGCTCGACCGCGTCGGTGGAGACCATATATTTT CASSSTASVETIYF
TRBJ2-1 - TRBV9 TRBD2 TGTGCCAGCAGCGTAGGGACTAGCGGGAGTTTTGGCAATGAGCAGTTCTTC CASSVGTSGSFGNEQFF
TRBJ2-3 - TRBV5-5 - TGTGCCAGCAGCTTGGGCGGAAACACAGATACGCAGTATTTT CASSLGGNTDTQYF
TRBJ1-2 once TRBV2 - TGTGCCAGCAGTGAAAGGGAAGGGGGCTATGGCTACACCTTC CASSEREGGYGYTF
TRBJ2-2 few TRBV2 - TGTGCCAGCAGTGAAAGGAGGAACACCGGGGAGCTGTTTTTT CASSERRNTGELFF
TRBJ1-2 - TRBV10-2 - TGCGCCAGCAGTGAGACCAGAAAATCGACTTATGGCTACACCTTC CASSETRKSTYGYTF
TRBJ1-4 - TRBV6-6 TRBD1 TGTGCCAGCAGGACAGGGTTTGGTAATGAAAAACTGTTTTTT CASRTGFGNEKLFF
TRBJ2-7 - TRBV10-1 - TGCGCCAGCAGAGGGGACTCCTACGAGCAGTACTTC CASRGDSYEQYF
TRBJ2-1 - TRBV5-8 - TGTGCCAGCAGCTTGGATTTGGCCTCCTACAATGAGCAGTTCTTC CASSLDLASYNEQFF
TRBJ2-7 - TRBV28 TRBD2 TGTGCCAGCAGTTCCCCTTGGGAGGGGAGCGAGCAGTACTTC CASSSPWEGSEQYF
TRBJ2-7 - TRBV11-2 TRBD1 TGTGCCAGCAGCTCTCCGGACAGGGGGTTCTACGAGCAGTACTTC CASSSPDRGFYEQYF
TRBJ2-2 - TRBV18 TRBD1 TGTGCCAGCTCACCACGGACAGGGCCGGACGGGGAGCTGTTTTTT CASSPRTGPDGELFF
TRBJ1-1 - TRBV4-1 - TGCGCCAGCAGCCAAGTGGGGGGCACTGAAGCTTTCTTT CASSQVGGTEAFF
TRBJ2-1 once TRBV6-5 TRBD2 TGTGCCAGCAGTTACTCCAGGACTAGTCTGGAGCAGTTCTTC CASSYSRTSLEQFF
TRBJ2-1 once TRBV7-2 TRBD1 TGTGCCACCAGAAGGGACAGGGGGGCTGAGCAGTTCTTC CATRRDRGAEQFF
TRBJ2-5 - TRBV5-1 TRBD2 TGCGCCAGCAGCTTGGCCGCCGGGAGGGAAGAGACCCAGTACTTC CASSLAAGREETQYF
TRBJ1-4 few TRBV4-1 - TGCGCCAGCAGCCAAGGGGCCCTTATTAATGAAAAACTGTTTTTT CASSQGALINEKLFF